A selection of T cell receptor beta chains follows, all from one sample in a study of human T cells and chemical hapten exposure. Each CDR3 protein is one row after TCRdb ran MiXCR on the RACE reads. The sample shows more than 35,000 distinct CDR3 sequences, about 3.7% of them seen only once. The source material was whole blood. The origin of the receptors is a human donor in good health. Some clones in this sample may be carry-over from other donors' samples. CDR3s include the opening cysteine and the closing phenylalanine or tryptophan. D genes are given only for firm matches. Clone size is not always given. Where it is, it says once, few, many or a class for expanded clones.

J gene	D gene	clone size	V gene	CDR3 DNA	CDR3 protein
TRBJ2-7	-	many	TRBV12-3/TRBV12-4	TGTGCCAGCAGCCCGGGACCCGGGGGTTACGAGCAGTACTTC	CASSPGPGGYEQYF
TRBJ2-7	-	many	TRBV5-1	TGCGCCAGCAGCTTGGGGCAGGGGATCCACGAGCAGTACTTC	CASSLGQGIHEQYF
TRBJ2-3	TRBD2	-	TRBV12-3/TRBV12-4	TGTGCCAGCAGTTACGGTTCGGGGGAGGGCGTAGATACGCAGTATTTT	CASSYGSGEGVDTQYF
TRBJ2-3	TRBD2	many	TRBV4-1	TGCGCCAGCAGCCAGCAACTAGCGGGAGTTTCAGATACGCAGTATTTT	CASSQQLAGVSDTQYF
TRBJ2-3	TRBD2	few	TRBV3-1	TGTGCCAGCAGCCAAGGAACTAGCGCTTATATGAGTACGCAGTATTTT	CASSQGTSAYMSTQYF
TRBJ2-3	-	few	TRBV5-1	TGCGCCAGCAGCTTGGCTGGTACGCAGTATTTT	CASSLAGTQYF
TRBJ1-2	TRBD1	many	TRBV14	TGTGCCAGCAGCAACTACAGGGGAGATGGCTACACCTTC	CASSNYRGDGYTF
TRBJ2-7	-	few	TRBV13	TGTGCCAGCAGCTTAGGCCCGGGTTACGAGCAGTACTTC	CASSLGPGYEQYF
TRBJ1-5	TRBD1	-	TRBV7-2	TGTGCCAGCAGCCTGGACAGGTCGGGTCCCCAGCATTTT	CASSLDRSGPQHF
TRBJ2-6	TRBD1	-	TRBV4-1	TGCGCCAGCGGGGGGACAGGGGCGGGGGCCAACGTCCTGACTTTC	CASGGTGAGANVLTF
TRBJ2-7	-	many	TRBV7-9	TGTGCCAGCAGCTTAGCGCGGGCGGGGAAGCCCTACGAGCAGTACTTC	CASSLARAGKPYEQYF
TRBJ2-5	TRBD1	many	TRBV6-5	TGTGCCAGCAGTTACTCTATGACAGGGGTAGAGACCCAGTACTTC	CASSYSMTGVETQYF
TRBJ1-6	-	many	TRBV9	TGTGCCAGCAGCGTAGAGCCCGGAGGACCCCTCCACTTT	CASSVEPGGPLHF
TRBJ2-1	TRBD2	many	TRBV6-4	TGTGCCAGCAGCCTGGGACTAGTGGGTGAGCAGTTCTTC	CASSLGLVGEQFF
TRBJ2-1	-	many	TRBV29-1	TGCAGCGTGCGAAGAGGACAGAACTACAATGAGCAGTTCTTC	CSVRRGQNYNEQFF
TRBJ1-2	-	-	TRBV28	TGTGCCAGTGGGGGGACCAACTATGGCTACACCTTC	CASGGTNYGYTF
TRBJ2-5	TRBD1	few	TRBV29-1	TGCAGCGTAGGACAGGGGAGAGAGACCCAGTACTTC	CSVGQGRETQYF
TRBJ2-1	-	-	TRBV6-5	TGTGCCAGCAGTTACGGAGGGACCTACAATGAGCAGTTCTTC	CASSYGGTYNEQFF
TRBJ2-1	TRBD2	many	TRBV2	TGTGCCAGCAGGATAAGTTCTAGCGGGGAGTACAATGAGCAGTTCTTC	CASRISSSGEYNEQFF
TRBJ2-3	-	many	TRBV20-1	TGCAGTGCTAGACCGGCCAGTGGAGATACGCAGTATTTT	CSARPASGDTQYF
TRBJ2-3	-	many	TRBV25-1	TGTGCCAGCAGTGGTCTGGATACGCAGTATTTT	CASSGLDTQYF
TRBJ2-3	TRBD1	many	TRBV12-3/TRBV12-4	TGTGCCAGCAGCGAGACCCCCGGGACAGGGATGAAGGCCGCAGATACGCAGTATTTT	CASSETPGTGMKAADTQYF
TRBJ1-1	-	many	TRBV18	TGTGCCAGCTCAGCGGGCCGCGACACTGAAGCTTTCTTT	CASSAGRDTEAFF